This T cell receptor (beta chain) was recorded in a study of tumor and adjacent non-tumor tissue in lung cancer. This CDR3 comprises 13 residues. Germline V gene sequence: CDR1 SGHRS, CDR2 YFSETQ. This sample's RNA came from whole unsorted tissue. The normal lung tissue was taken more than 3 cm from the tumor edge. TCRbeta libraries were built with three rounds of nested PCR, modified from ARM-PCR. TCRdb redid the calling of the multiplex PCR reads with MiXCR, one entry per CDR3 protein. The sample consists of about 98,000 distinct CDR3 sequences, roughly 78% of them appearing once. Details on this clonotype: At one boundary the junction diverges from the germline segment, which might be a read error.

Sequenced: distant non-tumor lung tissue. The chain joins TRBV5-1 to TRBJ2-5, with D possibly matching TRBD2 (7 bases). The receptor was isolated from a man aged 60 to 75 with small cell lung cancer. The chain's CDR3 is CASSMGARETRYF. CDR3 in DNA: TGCGCCAGCAGCATGGGGGCGCGGGAGACCCGGTACTTC.